The entry below gives a single TCR beta chain sequence along with its context. The data were obtained in a study of OX40 agonist ivuxolimab in advanced cancers. On the study more broadly: Patients received the agonistic anti-OX40 (CD134) antibody ivuxolimab.

The CDR3 consists of 15 residues. From germline, CDR1 is SGHDN and CDR2 FVKESK. V lost 1 base, J lost 0 bases, and 7 bases lay in between. Method: immunoSEQ multiplex PCR; TCRdb's copy keeps in-frame clones and lacks some. The sample records roughly 120,000 clones, 85% to 90% being singletons. This TCR was sampled from an adult with an advanced solid tumor such as melanoma, head and neck, liver or kidney cancer. This rearrangement joins TRBV14 to TRBJ1-5; D gene ambiguous. Sequencing used CD4+ or CD8+ T cells sorted from blood, obtained in a trial of the OX40 agonist ivuxolimab. The CDR3 region has the DNA TGTGCCAGCAGCCAAGGACCGGATAGCAATCAGCCCCAGCATTTT. It is translated as CASSQGPDSNQPQHF.